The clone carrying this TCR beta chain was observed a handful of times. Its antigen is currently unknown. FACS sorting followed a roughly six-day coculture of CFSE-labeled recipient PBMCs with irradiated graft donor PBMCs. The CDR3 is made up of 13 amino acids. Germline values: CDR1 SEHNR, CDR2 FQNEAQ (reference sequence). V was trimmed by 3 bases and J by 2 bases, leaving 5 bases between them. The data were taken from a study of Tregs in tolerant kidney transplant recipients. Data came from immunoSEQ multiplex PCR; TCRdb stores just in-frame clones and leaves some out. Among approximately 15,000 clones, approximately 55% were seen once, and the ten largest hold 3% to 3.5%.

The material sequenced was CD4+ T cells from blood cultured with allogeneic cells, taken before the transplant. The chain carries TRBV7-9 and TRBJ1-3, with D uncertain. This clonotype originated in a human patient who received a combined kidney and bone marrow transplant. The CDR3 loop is CASSFTAGNTIYF. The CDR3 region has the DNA TGTGCCAGCAGCTTTACGGCTGGAAACACCATATATTTT. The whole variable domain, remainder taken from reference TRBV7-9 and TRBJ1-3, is DTGVSQNPRHKITKRGQNVTFRCDPISEHNRLYWYRQTLGQGPEFLTYFQNEAQLEKSRLLSDRFSAERPKGSFSTLEIQRTEQGDSAMYLCASSFTAGNTIYFGEGSWLTVV.